This T cell receptor (beta chain) was sequenced in a study of shared clonotypes between healthy human individuals. General study findings and limits: Only blood was sampled, and tissue TCR repertoires likely differ from blood ones.

Germline CDR1 MDHEN, CDR2 SYDVKM. The CDR3 length is 15 residues. V dropped 4 bases and J dropped 11 bases, with 23 bases sitting between them. Only in-frame clones appear in the TCRdb table, and some are missing; sequencing was by immunoSEQ multiplex PCR. Among 2 million to 2.5 million clones, around 93% were seen once, and the ten largest hold 0.37%. Remarks on this clone: Its antigen is not known.

The receptor's source is a young man in good health. Some clones in this sample may be carry-over from other donors' samples. The chain links TRBV28 to TRBJ1-1; tentatively, D is TRBD1 (6 bases). Sequences were obtained from naive CD4+ T cells from PBMCs. As for subset: CD45RA+ positively selected. The CDR3 DNA follows: TGTGCCAGCAGTTCCACCGGCCAGGGGCTCATAAATGCTTTCTTT. It specifies CASSSTGQGLINAFF.